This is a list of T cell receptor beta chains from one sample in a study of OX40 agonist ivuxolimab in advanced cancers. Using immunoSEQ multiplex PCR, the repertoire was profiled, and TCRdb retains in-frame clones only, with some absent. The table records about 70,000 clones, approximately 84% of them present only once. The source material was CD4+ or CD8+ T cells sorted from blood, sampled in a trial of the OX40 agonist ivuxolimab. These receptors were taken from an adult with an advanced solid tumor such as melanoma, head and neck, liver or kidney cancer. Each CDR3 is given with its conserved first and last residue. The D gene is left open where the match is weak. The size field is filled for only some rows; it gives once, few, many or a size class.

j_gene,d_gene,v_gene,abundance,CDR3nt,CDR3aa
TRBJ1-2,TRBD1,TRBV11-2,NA,TGTGCCAGCAGTCACCCGGACAGGGCATATGGCTACACCTTC,CASSHPDRAYGYTF
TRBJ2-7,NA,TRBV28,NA,TGTGCCAGCAGTAGCTTAGGGCGGGTCTCCTACGAGCAGTACTTC,CASSSLGRVSYEQYF
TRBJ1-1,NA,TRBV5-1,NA,TGCGCCAGCAGCTCTGGGGTGACGGGCACTGAAGCTTTCTTT,CASSSGVTGTEAFF
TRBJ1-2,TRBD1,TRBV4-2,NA,TGTGCCAGCAGCCAAGATCCAGGGGGCGACTATGGCTACACCTTC,CASSQDPGGDYGYTF
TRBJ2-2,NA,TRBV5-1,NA,TGCGCCAGCAGCTTAGCGGGCGCTAACACCGGGGAGCTGTTTTTT,CASSLAGANTGELFF
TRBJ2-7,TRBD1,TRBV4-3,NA,TGCGCCAGCAGCCGGGACAGGATCTACGAGCAGTACTTC,CASSRDRIYEQYF
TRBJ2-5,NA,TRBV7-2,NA,TGTGCCAGCAGCACGAGCAGGTTTGAGACCCAGTACTTC,CASSTSRFETQYF
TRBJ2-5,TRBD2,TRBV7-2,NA,TGTGCCAGCAGCTTAGTACGGCTAGCGGGGGAGGGAGGGGAGACCCAGTACTTC,CASSLVRLAGEGGETQYF
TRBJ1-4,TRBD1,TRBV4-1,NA,TGCGCCAGCAGCCACGCCGGGACAGGGGTTGAAAAACTGTTTTTT,CASSHAGTGVEKLFF
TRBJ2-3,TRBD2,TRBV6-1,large,TGTGCCAGCAGTGAAGAAGCGGGAGGGCCAGATACGCAGTATTTT,CASSEEAGGPDTQYF
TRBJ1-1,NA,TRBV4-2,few,TGTGCCAGCAGCCAAACTACAGAGAACACTGAAGCTTTCTTT,CASSQTTENTEAFF
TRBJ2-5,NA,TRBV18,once,TGTGCCAGCTCACCACGGGCCCCGGGGCCAACTCAAGAGACCCAGTACTTC,CASSPRAPGPTQETQYF
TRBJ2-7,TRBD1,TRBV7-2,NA,TGTGCCAGCAGTCGATCAGGGGGCTCGGCCTACGAGCAGTACTTC,CASSRSGGSAYEQYF
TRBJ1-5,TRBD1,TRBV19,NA,TGTGCCAGTAGCCTCTTTCGGGACAGGGTATTAAATCAGCCCCAGCATTTT,CASSLFRDRVLNQPQHF
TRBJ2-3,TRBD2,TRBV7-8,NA,TGTGCCAGCACCGAACGACGGGGACTAGCGGGTAGAGATACGCAGTATTTT,CASTERRGLAGRDTQYF
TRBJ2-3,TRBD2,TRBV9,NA,TGTGCCAGCAGCGTAGCTACTTTGGGCGGGGGGGCTGTAGATACGCAGTATTTT,CASSVATLGGGAVDTQYF
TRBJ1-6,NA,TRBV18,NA,TGTGCCAGCTCACCCGACATCGCCGATAATTCACCCCTCCACTTT,CASSPDIADNSPLHF
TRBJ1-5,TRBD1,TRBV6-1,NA,TGTGCCAGCAGGCTTGTAACAGGGGATAATCAGCCCCAGCATTTT,CASRLVTGDNQPQHF
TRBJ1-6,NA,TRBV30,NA,TGTGCCTGGAGTTTGAGTTCTTCACCCCTCCACTTT,CAWSLSSSPLHF
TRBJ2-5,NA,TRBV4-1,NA,TGCGCCAGCAGCAAGACAGGTGGGGGGGCCGGGGAGACCCAGTACTTC,CASSKTGGGAGETQYF
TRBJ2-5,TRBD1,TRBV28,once,TGTGCCAGCAGCAGACAGGGGTCAGAGACCCAGTACTTC,CASSRQGSETQYF
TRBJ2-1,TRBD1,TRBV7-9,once,TGTGCCAGCAGCTTAGGTTTTGGGACAGGGGATAATGAGCAGTTCTTC,CASSLGFGTGDNEQFF
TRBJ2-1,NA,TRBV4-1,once,TGCGCCGCATCGCTGGAGGAAACCTACAATGAGCAGTTCTTC,CAASLEETYNEQFF
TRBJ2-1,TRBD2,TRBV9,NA,TGTGCCAGCAGCGACGGGACTAGCGGGGGACCCGTGTTTAATGAGCAGTTCTTC,CASSDGTSGGPVFNEQFF
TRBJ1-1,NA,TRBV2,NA,TGTGCCAGCAGGCAACAGGGTGAAGCTTTCTTT,CASRQQGEAFF
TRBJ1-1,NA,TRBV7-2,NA,TGTGCCAGCAGCTTAGCCGGCAGGATGAACACTGAAGCTTTCTTT,CASSLAGRMNTEAFF
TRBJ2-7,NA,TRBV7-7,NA,TGTGCTAGCAGCTACCTCCGGGATTCCTACGAGCAGTACTTC,CASSYLRDSYEQYF
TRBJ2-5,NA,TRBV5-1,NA,TGCGCCAGCAGCTTGGGGCAGCCTAAAGAGACCCAGTACTTC,CASSLGQPKETQYF
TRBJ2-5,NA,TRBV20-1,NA,TGCAGTGCTAGTAAATTTGAGACCCAGTACTTC,CSASKFETQYF
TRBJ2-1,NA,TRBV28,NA,TGTGCCAGCAGACTCCTGGGGCTCAGCTCCTACAATGAGCAGTTCTTC,CASRLLGLSSYNEQFF
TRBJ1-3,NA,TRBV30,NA,TGTGCCTGGAGTGTACCCAGGAGCAGCTCTGGAAACACCATATATTTT,CAWSVPRSSSGNTIYF
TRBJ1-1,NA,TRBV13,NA,TGTGCCAGCAGCTTAGGCCGGACCCACCTCATCGAAGCTTTCTTT,CASSLGRTHLIEAFF
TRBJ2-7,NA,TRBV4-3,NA,TGCGCCAGCAGCCAAGATGGTCCAGTTTCCTACGAGCAGTACTTC,CASSQDGPVSYEQYF
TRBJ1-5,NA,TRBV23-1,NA,TGCGCCAGCAAAGGAGGGTGTCATCAGCCCCAGCATTTT,CASKGGCHQPQHF
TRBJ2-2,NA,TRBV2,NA,TGTGCCAGCAAACTCCGGGACACAAGCACCGGGGAGCTGTTTTTT,CASKLRDTSTGELFF
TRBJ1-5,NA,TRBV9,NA,TGTGCCAGCAGCGTTTTTTTTGGGTCCAATCAGCCCCAGCATTTT,CASSVFFGSNQPQHF
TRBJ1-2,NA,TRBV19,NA,TGTGCCAGTAGTATAGATGGTTGGCAGGGCGGCTACACCTTC,CASSIDGWQGGYTF
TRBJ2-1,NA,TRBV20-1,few,TGCAGTGCTAGACTAGAGAATGAGCAGTTCTTC,CSARLENEQFF
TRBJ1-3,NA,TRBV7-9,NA,TGTGCCAGCAGCTTAGCGCCCCAGGGGCGCAGGGGAAACACCATATATTTT,CASSLAPQGRRGNTIYF
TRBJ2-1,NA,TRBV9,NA,TGTGCCAGCAGCGTTGGGACGCCGAACTACAATGAGCAGTTCTTC,CASSVGTPNYNEQFF
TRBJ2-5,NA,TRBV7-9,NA,TGTGCCAGCAGCCCCCTTGGACAGACCCAGTACTTC,CASSPLGQTQYF
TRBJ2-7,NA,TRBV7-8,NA,TGTGCCAGCAGCCCGGGCCGGCTAACCTACGAGCAGTACTTC,CASSPGRLTYEQYF
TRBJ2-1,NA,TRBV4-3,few,TGCGCCAGCAGCCAAGAAAGGGGGAACGAGCAGTTCTTC,CASSQERGNEQFF
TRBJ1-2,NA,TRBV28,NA,TGTGCCAGCAGCCTGTTATCTAACTATGGCTACACCTTC,CASSLLSNYGYTF
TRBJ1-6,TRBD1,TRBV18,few,TGTGCCAGCTCACCAAGACAGGGGGCCAGTTCACCCCTCCACTTT,CASSPRQGASSPLHF
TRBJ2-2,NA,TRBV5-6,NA,TGTGCCAGCAGCTTGGCGGGCAGGGTAGGGACCGGGGAGCTGTTTTTT,CASSLAGRVGTGELFF